Following are 16 T cell receptor beta chains from one sample sequenced in a study of CDR3 diversity in severe acne. TCRdb reprocessed the PCR reads with MiXCR, giving one entry per CDR3 protein. The sample has some 84,000 distinct CDR3 sequences, 45% to 65% seen once. Sequenced material: blood. Every receptor here comes from a male donor in good health, without acne.

This clonotype has a single count. The chain links TRBV20-1 to TRBJ2-7; the match to TRBD1 covers 9 bases. This CDR3 is built from 14 residues. With V trimmed by 3 bases and J by 7 bases, 10 bases remained unmatched. Germline CDR1 and CDR2: DFQATT and SNEGSKA (reference sequence). DNA for the CDR3: TGCAGTGCTAGGGCCGGGACAGGGCCCCATGAGCAGTACTTC. Its protein is CSARAGTGPHEQYF.

V is TRBV2 and J is TRBJ2-7; D ambiguous. This CDR3 is 14 amino acids long. Germline-derived CDR1 and CDR2 are SNHLY and FYNNEI. V lost 5 bases, J lost 0 bases, and 11 bases lay in between. The DNA for the CDR3 is TGTGCCAGCAGTCGGACCGTTCGCTCCTACGAGCAGTACTTC. Protein product: CASSRTVRSYEQYF.

This chain links TRBV7-3 with TRBJ2-2; D gene uncertain. This CDR3 is 14 amino acids long. Germline V lookup: CDR1 SGHTA, CDR2 FQGTGA. Trimming stripped 2 bases from V and 2 bases from J, with 6 bases between. Written as DNA, the CDR3 is TGTGCCAGCAGCTTATGGGCAAACACCGGGGAGCTGTTTTTT. Protein sequence: CASSLWANTGELFF.

This sequence joins TRBV5-1 and TRBJ2-2; D unclear. The CDR3 is 15 amino acids. Germline V gene sequence: CDR1 SGHRS, CDR2 YFSETQ. With 4 bases removed from V and 6 bases from J, the gap between germline ends came to 16 bases. This CDR3 is CASSGLTRGPGELFF. CDR3 coding DNA: TGCGCCAGCAGCGGGCTCACTCGAGGCCCCGGGGAGCTGTTTTTT. Supplemented by reference TRBV5-1 and TRBJ2-2, the full variable domain reads KAGVTQTPRYLIKTRGQQVTLSCSPISGHRSVSWYQQTPGQGLQFLFEYFSETQRNKGNFPGRFSGRQFSNSRSEMNVSTLELGDSALYLCASSGLTRGPGELFFGEGSRLTVL.

The table lists this clonotype with many counts. The chain employs TRBV6-5 and TRBJ2-1; 7 bases map to TRBD1. The J segment lost 6 bases and the V segment lost 6 bases, leaving 8 bases of the junction unmatched. The germline CDR1 and CDR2 sequences are MNHEY and SVGAGI. There are 14 residues in the CDR3. DNA for the CDR3: TGTGCCAGCAGGATCTCCGACAGGGTCAATGAGCAGTTCTTC. Protein product: CASRISDRVNEQFF.

This clonotype was counted many times. This CDR3 reads CASSDPANNQPQHF. CDR3 DNA: TGTGCCAGCAGTGACCCAGCAAACAATCAGCCCCAGCATTTT. The rearrangement uses TRBV6-4 and TRBJ1-5; no firm D call. The CDR3 is made up of 14 amino acids. The V gene lost 2 bases and the J gene lost 3 bases, with 8 bases spanning the gap. Germline assignment: CDR1 MRHNA and CDR2 SNTAGT.

This clonotype showed up just once. V gene TRBV20-1 combines with J gene TRBJ1-2; tentative D call: TRBD1 (6 bases). The CDR3 covers 13 residues. Germline V CDR1 and CDR2: DFQATT, SNEGSKA (reference sequence). V lost 0 bases to trimming and J lost 4 bases, with 9 bases between them. As DNA, the CDR3 is TGCAGTGCTAGAGAAGGGGGGGGCTATGGCTACACCTTC. Its translation is CSAREGGGYGYTF.

The chain carries TRBV20-1 and TRBJ1-1; 7 bases are shared with TRBD1. This CDR3 spans 13 amino acids. Germline trimming cut 6 bases from V and 4 bases from J; bases unmatched to any gene: 8. Germline V CDR1 and CDR2: DFQATT, SNEGSKA (reference sequence). CDR3 nucleotide sequence: TGCAGTGCCCTAGGACAGGTAGTCACTGAAGCTTTCTTT. As protein: CSALGQVVTEAFF.

Comments on this clonotype: Germline is not matched at one junction end, which may reflect a read error. The genes are TRBV25-1 and TRBJ2-7, with 12 bases that match TRBD2. CDR3 size: 20 residues. Germline V gene lookup returns CDR1 MGHDK and CDR2 SYGVNS. In DNA form, the CDR3 reads TGCGCCAGCAGTGAGTCCACGACTAGCGGGAGTAAGAAGAGCTCCTACGAGCAGTACTTC. Amino acids: CASSESTTSGSKKSSYEQYF.

This clonotype was seen only a few times. This sequence joins TRBV2 and TRBJ2-7; the D is unclear. The CDR3 covers 12 residues. Trimming took 4 bases from V and 3 from J, leaving 7 bases between them. Germline lookup yields CDR1 SNHLY and CDR2 FYNNEI. CDR3 protein: CASSGIRYEQYF. In DNA, the CDR3 is TGTGCCAGCAGTGGGATCCGCTACGAGCAGTACTTC.

The rearrangement links TRBV24-1 to TRBJ2-1; either TRBD1 or TRBD2 may fit D (5 bases each). Between the trimmed V and J ends, which lost 3 bases and 5 bases, there was a span of 13 bases. The V gene's germline CDR1 is KGHDR and CDR2 SFDVKD. There are 15 residues in the CDR3. The CDR3, as DNA: TGTGCCACCAGTGATGCCGGGACCCTAAACAATGAGCAGTTCTTC. This encodes CATSDAGTLNNEQFF.

The J gene is TRBJ1-3, the V gene TRBV6-6; the D gene is possibly TRBD1 (6 bases). This CDR3 comprises 14 residues. Trimming cost V 7 bases and J 4 bases, with 14 bases left between them. The germline V gene encodes CDR1 MNHNY and CDR2 SVGAGI (reference sequence). CDR3 sequence: CASTGGAGGNTIYF. DNA for the CDR3: TGTGCCAGCACCGGGGGCGCAGGCGGAAACACCATATATTTT.

The chain has TRBV29-1 and TRBJ2-1; 8 bases are shared with TRBD2. The V gene's germline CDR1 is SQVTM and CDR2 ANQGSEA. Losses at the gene ends were 4 bases for V and 6 bases for J; bases not matched to a gene: 20. CDR3 length: 18 amino acids. CDR3 nucleotide sequence: TGCAGCGTTGGGGGCGAGACAGTCAGCTACGGGACTAGCAATGAGCAGTTCTTC. Translation gives CSVGGETVSYGTSNEQFF.

This clonotype was recorded once. This chain links TRBV2 with TRBJ1-1; D is uncertain. V dropped 6 bases and J dropped 2 bases, with 13 bases sitting between them. Germline-derived CDR1 and CDR2 are SNHLY and FYNNEI. The CDR3 covers 14 residues. CDR3 protein: CASSPGRPNTEAFF. DNA of the CDR3: TGTGCCAGCAGCCCCGGCCGTCCCAACACTGAAGCTTTCTTT.

This clonotype was seen only a few times. This rearrangement joins TRBV7-2 to TRBJ1-6; D unresolved. V lost 4 bases, J lost 11 bases, and 18 bases lay in between. This CDR3 is built from 15 residues. The germline V gene encodes CDR1 SGHTA and CDR2 FQGNSA. CDR3 DNA: TGTGCCAGCAGCTCGGCAGGAGGGTTGTGGACACCCCTCCACTTT. Translated, it gives CASSSAGGLWTPLHF.

As regards this clonotype: One end of the junction varies from germline; a read error may be responsible. This sequence joins TRBV30 and TRBJ1-1, with D possibly matching TRBD1 (5 bases). The CDR3 totals 13 residues. CDR1 and CDR2 (germline): GTSNPN, SVGIG (reference sequence). The CDR3 loop is CVWSTEGRTEAFF. In nucleotides, the CDR3 is TGTGTCTGGAGTACGGAGGGGAGGACTGAAGCCTTCTTT.